This TCR beta chain was recorded in a study of blood T cell repertoires in COVID-19 (dated by TCRdb to about 2020). In the study overall: Samples from collaborators originated in the United States, Italy and Spain and spanned both the acute and convalescent phases of COVID-19. The prospective study material was composed of cDNA or gDNA derived from T cells, B-cell-depleted T cells, or PBMCs. The dataset comprised deeply sampled blood TCRbeta repertoires from subjects exposed to, actively infected with, or recovered from COVID-19. The repertoires were made available in a free public database intended to serve as a resource for research on the immune response to SARS-CoV-2. Samples were obtained from the ongoing ImmuneRACE study (first 160 participants) and from 1,200 or so subjects provided by 6 global collaborators. Nearly every sample came with metadata listing a de-identified subject ID, COVID-19 status, age in years and sex. Where HLA class I and class II types were available, the types were taken from metadata supplied by the sample provider, not from assay-based typing. Beyond this particular receptor, the publication reports: The quantity of clinical and demographic metadata differed by source and by participant and was supplied without curation.

The collaborating institutions used their own protocols to collect whole blood in K2EDTA tubes. For TCRbeta analysis, collaborator samples were shipped as frozen whole blood, as isolated PBMCs, or as DNA extracted from either sample type. For this clone: Its antigen remains undetermined. Per-base quality was not reported, and no clone a single base away is much larger than it.

TCRbeta CDR3 regions were amplified from genomic DNA using the immunoSEQ Assay, a bias-controlled multiplex PCR. The study's own analysis went as follows. The number of nucleated cells in each sample was estimated by amplification of reference gene primers within the assay. To quantify the absolute abundance of each unique TCRbeta CDR3 rearrangement, sequence reads were collapsed and filtered. For each sample, productive Simpson clonality was calculated by taking the square root of Simpson's diversity index across productive rearrangements. The table comes from immuneACCESS by way of TCRdb, which keeps in-frame sequences with V and J called. Part of the clones is missing from these tables; in studies checked, under half for an unresolved V gene and the rest for unknown reasons. For V, J and clone size, that table is used; D and trimming come from the DNA. For this sample there are 70,000 or so clones; about 92% appear just once. The ten largest clones capture approximately 1.6% of the sample.

The receptor's source is a man in his forties or fifties with acute or convalescent COVID-19. Specimen: peripheral blood.

The CDR3 in this case is CASSLSPSLDYGGELFF. The nucleotides are TGTGCCAGCAGTTTATCCCCTAGCTTAGACTACGGCGGGGAGCTGTTTTTT. In this chain, TRBV27 is recombined with TRBJ2-2; TRBD2 is a possible D gene, resting on 5 matching bases. From a lookup of the germline V gene (reference sequence), CDR1 and CDR2 are MNHEY and SMNVEV. The CDR3 measures 17 amino acids from cysteine to phenylalanine. Only the CDR3 region is kept as DNA, spanning 51 bases read in frame from base 1. Trimming at the junction amounts to 0 bases on V and 7 bases on J, and the germline ends lie 18 bases apart.